A selection of T cell receptor beta chains follows, all from one sample in a study of T cells in Graves' hyperthyroidism and ophthalmopathy. In TCRdb, the multiplex PCR reads were re-called with MiXCR into one record per CDR3 protein. Among nearly 600,000 distinct CDR3 sequences, 11% to 15% were seen once, and the ten largest hold under 7%. Sequencing was done on a sample of blood. Receptors originate from a woman in her twenties or thirties with Graves' hyperthyroidism that later progressed to Graves' ophthalmopathy. Both conserved end residues are part of each CDR3. D genes are given only for firm matches. Rows may omit the clone size; those that give it use once, few, many or a size class.

abundance	d_gene	v_gene	j_gene	CDR3aa	CDR3nt
many	NA	TRBV12-3/TRBV12-4	TRBJ2-3	CASRNTGRRTDTQYF	TGTGCCAGCAGGAACACAGGGCGTCGCACAGATACGCAGTATTTT
many	TRBD1	TRBV15	TRBJ1-4	CATSADRGREKLFF	TGTGCCACCAGCGCGGACAGGGGGCGAGAAAAACTGTTTTTT
NA	TRBD2	TRBV7-8	TRBJ2-5	CASSLMLGEGPAETQYF	TGTGCCAGCAGCTTAATGTTGGGGGAGGGCCCCGCGGAGACCCAGTACTTC
NA	TRBD2	TRBV6-2/TRBV6-3	TRBJ2-1	CASRYSGTSLYNEQFF	TGTGCCAGCAGATATTCCGGGACTAGCCTATACAATGAGCAGTTCTTC
NA	NA	TRBV7-9	TRBJ1-5	CASSLYDGDSNQPQHF	TGTGCCAGCAGCTTATATGACGGTGATAGCAATCAGCCCCAGCATTTT
once	NA	TRBV28	TRBJ2-3	CASSLDAQYF	TGTGCCAGCAGTTTGGATGCGCAGTATTTT
NA	NA	TRBV9	TRBJ1-4	CASSVEGGATNEKLSF	TGTGCCAGCAGCGTAGAGGGGGGCGCAACTAATGAAAAACTGTCTTTT
NA	TRBD2	TRBV3-1	TRBJ2-7	CASSHGAGGRAYEQYF	TGTGCCAGCAGCCACGGAGCTGGCGGGAGGGCCTACGAGCAGTACTTC
many	NA	TRBV10-1	TRBJ2-5	CASSGQPLTTQYF	TGCGCCAGCAGTGGGCAGCCCCTGACGACCCAGTACTTC
many	NA	TRBV5-1	TRBJ1-1	CASSLEGRGGTEAFF	TGCGCCAGCAGCTTGGAAGGTCGGGGAGGAACTGAAGCTTTCTTT
NA	NA	TRBV20-1	TRBJ2-1	CSAGESTGTYNEQFF	TGCAGTGCTGGGGAAAGCACAGGGACCTACAATGAGCAGTTCTTC
NA	TRBD1	TRBV10-3	TRBJ1-6	CAISPDRDNSPLHF	TGTGCCATCAGCCCGGACAGGGATAATTCACCCCTCCACTTT
NA	TRBD2	TRBV4-3	TRBJ2-3	CASSPGGLAGLIDTQYF	TGCGCCAGCAGCCCTGGCGGACTAGCGGGGTTAATAGATACGCAGTATTTT
few	TRBD1	TRBV29-1	TRBJ1-1	CSALQGPQGSEAFF	TGCAGCGCTCTACAGGGGCCCCAGGGGAGTGAAGCTTTCTTT
NA	TRBD2	TRBV9	TRBJ2-7	CASSVDSASGYEQYF	TGTGCCAGCAGCGTAGACTCGGCTAGCGGGTACGAGCAGTACTTC
NA	TRBD2	TRBV7-3	TRBJ2-7	CASSRGLAGVRTYEQYF	TGTGCCAGCAGCCGGGGACTAGCGGGAGTCCGTACCTACGAGCAGTACTTC
many	NA	TRBV25-1	TRBJ1-2	CASSEYAADKGYTF	TGTGCCAGCAGTGAATATGCGGCGGACAAAGGCTACACCTTC
many	TRBD1	TRBV29-1	TRBJ2-7	CSGLTGGHSEQYF	TGCAGCGGACTGACAGGGGGTCACAGCGAGCAGTACTTC
many	TRBD2	TRBV12-3/TRBV12-4	TRBJ2-7	CASSYSSPVGRRGEQYF	TGTGCCAGCAGTTATTCCTCCCCAGTCGGGAGGCGAGGCGAGCAGTACTTC
many	NA	TRBV16	TRBJ2-5	CASSQRQIQETQYF	TGTGCCAGCAGCCAAAGACAGATCCAAGAGACCCAGTACTTC
many	NA	TRBV10-3	TRBJ1-2	CATRPGNYGYTF	TGTGCCACCCGACCGGGAAACTATGGCTACACCTTC
few	NA	TRBV11-1	TRBJ2-2	CASRSRGYANTGELFF	TGTGCCAGCAGGTCCAGGGGATACGCGAACACCGGGGAGCTGTTTTTT
many	NA	TRBV6-1	TRBJ2-5	CASSDPGSYQETQYF	TGTGCCAGCAGTGATCCCGGTTCCTATCAAGAGACCCAGTACTTC
NA	NA	TRBV11-2	TRBJ2-7	CASSLNRVTYEQYF	TGTGCCAGCAGTTTAAACAGGGTGACCTACGAGCAGTACTTC
many	TRBD2	TRBV19	TRBJ2-2	CASSPPGGRATGELFF	TGTGCCAGTAGCCCGCCGGGCGGGAGGGCCACCGGGGAGCTGTTTTTT
many	NA	TRBV7-2	TRBJ2-2	CASSFRAVTGELFF	TGTGCCAGCAGCTTTCGGGCCGTCACCGGGGAGCTGTTTTTT
few	NA	TRBV11-2	TRBJ2-4	CASSMFVGKNIQYF	TGTGCCAGCAGCATGTTCGTGGGCAAAAACATTCAGTACTTC
many	TRBD2	TRBV29-1	TRBJ2-1	CSVESALAGAASEQFF	TGCAGCGTTGAATCGGCGCTAGCGGGAGCAGCAAGTGAGCAGTTCTTC
many	TRBD2	TRBV6-2/TRBV6-3	TRBJ2-4	CASLRASGSVGKNIQYF	TGTGCCAGCCTCCGGGCTAGCGGGAGTGTTGGCAAAAACATTCAGTACTTC
many	NA	TRBV19	TRBJ1-4	CASISRGGNEKLFF	TGTGCCAGTATCTCTCGGGGGGGGAACGAAAAACTGTTTTTT
many	NA	TRBV7-8	TRBJ1-1	CASSLRDRRGENTEAFF	TGTGCCAGCAGCTTAAGGGACCGCCGGGGGGAGAACACTGAAGCTTTCTTT
many	NA	TRBV11-2	TRBJ2-1	CASSSKMHEQFF	TGTGCCAGCAGCTCGAAAATGCATGAGCAGTTCTTC
many	NA	TRBV28	TRBJ2-6	CASSPMRGGGANVLTF	TGTGCCAGCAGTCCTATGAGGGGGGGTGGGGCCAACGTCCTGACTTTC
few	TRBD1	TRBV20-1	TRBJ2-7	CSANPGGSYEQYF	TGCAGTGCTAACCCAGGGGGATCCTACGAGCAGTACTTC
NA	NA	TRBV7-2	TRBJ1-4	CASSPPYWGSDGKLFF	TGTGCCAGCTCGCCCCCGTACTGGGGGTCGGATGGAAAACTGTTTTTT
many	TRBD2	TRBV27	TRBJ2-1	CASSLGLAGGRGNEQFF	TGTGCCAGCAGTTTAGGTCTAGCGGGAGGTCGAGGGAATGAGCAGTTCTTC
NA	NA	TRBV19	TRBJ2-2	CASSIALSGVGGELFF	TGTGCCAGTAGTATAGCTCTTTCAGGGGTCGGCGGGGAGCTGTTTTTT
many	NA	TRBV6-2/TRBV6-3	TRBJ2-7	CASSYSQRGHEQYF	TGTGCCAGCAGTTACAGTCAACGGGGCCACGAGCAGTACTTC
many	NA	TRBV11-2	TRBJ1-2	CASSGRNYGYTF	TGTGCCAGCAGCGGCAGAAACTATGGCTACACCTTC